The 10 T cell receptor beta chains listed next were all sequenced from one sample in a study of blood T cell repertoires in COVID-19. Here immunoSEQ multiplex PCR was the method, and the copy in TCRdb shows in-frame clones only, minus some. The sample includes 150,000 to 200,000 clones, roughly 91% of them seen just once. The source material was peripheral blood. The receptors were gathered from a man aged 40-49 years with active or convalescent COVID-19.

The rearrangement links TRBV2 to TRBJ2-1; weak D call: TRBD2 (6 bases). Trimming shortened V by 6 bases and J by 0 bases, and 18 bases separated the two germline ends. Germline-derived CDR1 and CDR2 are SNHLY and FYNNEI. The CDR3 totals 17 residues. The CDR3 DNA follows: TGTGCCAGCAGGGCCCACTCTGCGGGATTCTCCTACAATGAGCAGTTCTTC. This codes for CASRAHSAGFSYNEQFF. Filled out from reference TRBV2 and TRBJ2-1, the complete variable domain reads EPEVTQTPSHQVTQMGQEVILRCVPISNHLYFYWYRQILGQKVEFLVSFYNNEISEKSEIFDDQFSVERPDGSNFTLKIRSTKLEDSAMYFCASRAHSAGFSYNEQFFGPGTRLTVL.

The CDR3 DNA is TGTGCCAGCAGCCAAGAGGTTAGCGGGGGGGCCTCCGAGCAGTACTTC. Translated, it gives CASSQEVSGGASEQYF. The chain joins TRBV3-1 (or the pseudogene TRBV3-2) to TRBJ2-7, with 11 bases aligning to TRBD2. Germline lookup yields CDR1 LGHDT and CDR2 YNNKEL (reference sequence). The CDR3 has 16 residues. Germline trimming cut 0 bases from V and 6 bases from J; bases unmatched to any gene: 7.

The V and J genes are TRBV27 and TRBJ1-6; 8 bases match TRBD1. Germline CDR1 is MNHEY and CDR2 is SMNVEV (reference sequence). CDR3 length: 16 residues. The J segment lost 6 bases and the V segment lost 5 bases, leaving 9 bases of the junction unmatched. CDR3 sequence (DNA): TGTGCCAGCAGTACGATGACAGGGGCCACTAATTCACCCCTCCACTTT. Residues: CASSTMTGATNSPLHF.

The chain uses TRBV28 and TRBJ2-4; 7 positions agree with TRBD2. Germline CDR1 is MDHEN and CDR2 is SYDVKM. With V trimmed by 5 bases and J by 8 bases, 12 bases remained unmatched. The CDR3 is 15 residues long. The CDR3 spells CASSPPGGGKDIQYF. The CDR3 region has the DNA TGTGCCAGCAGTCCTCCGGGGGGAGGGAAGGACATTCAGTACTTC.

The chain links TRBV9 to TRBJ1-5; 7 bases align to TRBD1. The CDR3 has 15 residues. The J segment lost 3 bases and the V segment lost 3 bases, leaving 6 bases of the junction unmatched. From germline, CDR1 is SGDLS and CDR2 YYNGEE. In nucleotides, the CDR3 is TGTGCCAGCAGCGCGCGACAGGGCCCCAATCAGCCCCAGCATTTT. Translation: CASSARQGPNQPQHF.

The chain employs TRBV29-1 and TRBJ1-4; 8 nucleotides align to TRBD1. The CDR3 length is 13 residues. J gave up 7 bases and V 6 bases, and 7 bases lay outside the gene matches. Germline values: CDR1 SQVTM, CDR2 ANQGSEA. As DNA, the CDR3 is TGCAGCGTGTCGAGGCAGGGGGCTGAAAAACTGTTTTTT. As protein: CSVSRQGAEKLFF. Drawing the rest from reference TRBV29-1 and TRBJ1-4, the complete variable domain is SAVISQKPSRDICQRGTSLTIQCQVDSQVTMMFWYRQQPGQSLTLIATANQGSEATYESGFVIDKFPISRPNLTFSTLTVSNMSPEDSSIYLCSVSRQGAEKLFFGSGTQLSVL.

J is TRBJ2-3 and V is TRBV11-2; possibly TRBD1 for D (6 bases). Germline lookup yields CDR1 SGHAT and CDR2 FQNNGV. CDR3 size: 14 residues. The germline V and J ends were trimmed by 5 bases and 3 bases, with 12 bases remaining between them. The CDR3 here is CASSPQQGTDTQYF. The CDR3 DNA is TGTGCCAGCAGCCCCCAACAGGGAACAGATACGCAGTATTTT.

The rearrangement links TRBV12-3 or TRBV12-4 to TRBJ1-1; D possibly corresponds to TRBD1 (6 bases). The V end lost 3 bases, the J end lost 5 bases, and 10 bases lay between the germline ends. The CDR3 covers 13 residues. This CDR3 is CASSFQGLTEAFF. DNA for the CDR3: TGTGCCAGCAGTTTTCAGGGGTTAACTGAAGCTTTCTTT.

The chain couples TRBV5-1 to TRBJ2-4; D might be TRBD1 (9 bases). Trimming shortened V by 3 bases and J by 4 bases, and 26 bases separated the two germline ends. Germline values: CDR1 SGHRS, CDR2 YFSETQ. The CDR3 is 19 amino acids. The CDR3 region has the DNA TGCGCCAGCAGCTCCGCGACAGGGGGATCAGCGGGAGTTAAAAACATTCAGTACTTC. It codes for CASSSATGGSAGVKNIQYF.

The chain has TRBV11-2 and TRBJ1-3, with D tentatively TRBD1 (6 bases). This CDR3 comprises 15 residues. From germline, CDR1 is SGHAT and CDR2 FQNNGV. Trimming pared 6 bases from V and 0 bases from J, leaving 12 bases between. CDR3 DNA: TGTGCCAGCAGTCATGGACAGCACTCTGGAAACACCATATATTTT. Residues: CASSHGQHSGNTIYF. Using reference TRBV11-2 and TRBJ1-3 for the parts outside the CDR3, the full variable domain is EAGVAQSPRYKIIEKRQSVAFWCNPISGHATLYWYQQILGQGPKLLIQFQNNGVVDDSQLPKDRFSAERLKGVDSTLKIQPAKLEDSAVYLCASSHGQHSGNTIYFGEGSWLTVV.